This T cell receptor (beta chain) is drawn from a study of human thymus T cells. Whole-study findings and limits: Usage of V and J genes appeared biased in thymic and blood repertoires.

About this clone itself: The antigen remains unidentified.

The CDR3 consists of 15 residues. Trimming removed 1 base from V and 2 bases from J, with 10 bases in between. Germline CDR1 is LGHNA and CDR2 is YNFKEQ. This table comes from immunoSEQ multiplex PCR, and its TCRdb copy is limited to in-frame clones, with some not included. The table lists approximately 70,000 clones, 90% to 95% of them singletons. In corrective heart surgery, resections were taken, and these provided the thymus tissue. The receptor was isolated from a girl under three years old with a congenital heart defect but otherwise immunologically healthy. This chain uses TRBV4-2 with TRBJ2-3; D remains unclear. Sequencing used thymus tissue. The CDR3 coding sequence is TGTGCCAGCAGCCAAGTCTCCGACTCCACAGATACGCAGTATTTT. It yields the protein CASSQVSDSTDTQYF.